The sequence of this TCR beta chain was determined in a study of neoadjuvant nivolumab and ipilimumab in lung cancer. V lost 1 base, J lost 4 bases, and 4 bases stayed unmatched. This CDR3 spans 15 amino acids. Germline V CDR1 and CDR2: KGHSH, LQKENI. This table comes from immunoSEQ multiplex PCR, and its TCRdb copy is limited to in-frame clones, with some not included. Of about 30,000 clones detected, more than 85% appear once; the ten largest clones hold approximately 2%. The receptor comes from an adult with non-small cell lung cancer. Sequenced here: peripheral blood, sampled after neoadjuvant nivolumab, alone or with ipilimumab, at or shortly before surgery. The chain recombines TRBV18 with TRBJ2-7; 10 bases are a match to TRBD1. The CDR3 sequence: CASSPQSGQGYEQYF. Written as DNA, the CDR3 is TGTGCCAGCTCACCACAGTCGGGACAGGGGTACGAGCAGTACTTC.